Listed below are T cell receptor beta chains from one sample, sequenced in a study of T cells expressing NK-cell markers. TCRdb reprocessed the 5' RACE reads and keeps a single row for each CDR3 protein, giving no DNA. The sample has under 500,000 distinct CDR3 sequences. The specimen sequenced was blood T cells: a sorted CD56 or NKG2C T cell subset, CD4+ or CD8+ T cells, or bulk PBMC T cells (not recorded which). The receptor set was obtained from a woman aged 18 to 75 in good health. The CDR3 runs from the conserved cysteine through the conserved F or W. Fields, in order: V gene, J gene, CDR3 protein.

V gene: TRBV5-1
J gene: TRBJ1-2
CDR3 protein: CASSPRTGFGYTF

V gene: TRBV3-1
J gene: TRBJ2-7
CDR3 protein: CASSQAGTSGSGEQYF

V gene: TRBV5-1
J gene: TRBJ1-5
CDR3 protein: CASSLTKSQGADYSNQPQHF

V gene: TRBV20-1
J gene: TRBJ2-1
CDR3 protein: CSATRGLADNEQFF

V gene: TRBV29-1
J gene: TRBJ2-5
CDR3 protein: CSVALRYQETQYF

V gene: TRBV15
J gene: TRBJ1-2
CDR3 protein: CATSRVGRGDYGYTF

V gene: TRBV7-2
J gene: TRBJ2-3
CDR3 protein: CASRQGDWTDTQYF

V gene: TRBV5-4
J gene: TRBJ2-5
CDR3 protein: CASSFRFGAETQYF

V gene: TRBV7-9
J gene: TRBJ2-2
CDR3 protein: CASSPSGPGAGELFF

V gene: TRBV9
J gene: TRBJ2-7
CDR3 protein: CASSVGDTGVYEQYF

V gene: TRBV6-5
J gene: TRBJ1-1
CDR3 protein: CASSLTGTGNGEAFF

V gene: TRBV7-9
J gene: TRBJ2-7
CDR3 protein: CASSLADRGQYF

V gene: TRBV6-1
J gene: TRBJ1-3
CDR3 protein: CASSFGQEGNTIYF

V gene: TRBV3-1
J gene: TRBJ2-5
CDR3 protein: CASSQAGLGTQYF

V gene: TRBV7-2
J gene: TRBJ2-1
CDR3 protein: CASSPWSSSYNEQFF

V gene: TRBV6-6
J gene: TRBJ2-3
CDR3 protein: CASSGGTAVKQYF

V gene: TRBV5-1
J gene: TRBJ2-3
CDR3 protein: CASSFIGASDTQYF

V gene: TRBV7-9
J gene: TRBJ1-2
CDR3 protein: CASSFPTGARNYGYTF

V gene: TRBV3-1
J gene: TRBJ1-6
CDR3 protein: CASSLLGGSSYNSPLHF

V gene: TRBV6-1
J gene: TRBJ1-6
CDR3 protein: CASSEQGGNSPLHF

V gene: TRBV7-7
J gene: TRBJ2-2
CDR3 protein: CASSRDSGELFF

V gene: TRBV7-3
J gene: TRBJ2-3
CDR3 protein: CASSLDQGTQYF

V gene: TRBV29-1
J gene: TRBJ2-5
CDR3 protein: CSVEEGVTSVRETQYF

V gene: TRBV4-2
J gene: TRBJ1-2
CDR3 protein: CASSQGRQANYGYTF

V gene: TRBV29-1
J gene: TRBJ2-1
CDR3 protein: CSATPGTSASNEQFF

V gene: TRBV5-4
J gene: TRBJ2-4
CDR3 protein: CASSLGTGDNIQYF

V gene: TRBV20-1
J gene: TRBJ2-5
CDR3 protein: CSAPLATQQTQYF

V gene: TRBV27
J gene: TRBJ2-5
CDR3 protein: CASRGGSWTQYF

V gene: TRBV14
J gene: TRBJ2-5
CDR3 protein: CASSQDRVLETQYF

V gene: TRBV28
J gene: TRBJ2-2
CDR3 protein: CASSFGGQGTGELFF

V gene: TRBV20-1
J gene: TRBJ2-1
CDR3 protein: CSASPLRDLTYNEQFF

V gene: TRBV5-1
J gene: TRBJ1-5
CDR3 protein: CASSLVPGDQPQHF

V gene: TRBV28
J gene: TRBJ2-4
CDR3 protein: CASGISDRENIQYF

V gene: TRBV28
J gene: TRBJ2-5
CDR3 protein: CASSLTPRQETQYF

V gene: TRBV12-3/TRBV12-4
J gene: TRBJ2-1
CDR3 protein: CASSFPRASGRARYNEQFF

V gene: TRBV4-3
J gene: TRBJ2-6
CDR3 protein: CASSQNGGEAGANVLTF

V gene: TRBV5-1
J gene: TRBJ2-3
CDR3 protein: CASSSVGRGADTQYF

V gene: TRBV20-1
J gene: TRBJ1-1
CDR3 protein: CSATPGQGGWNTEAFF

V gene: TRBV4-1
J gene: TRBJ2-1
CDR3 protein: CASSRGTPSTDEQFF

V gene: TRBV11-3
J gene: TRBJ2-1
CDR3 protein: CASSLGVSSGVYNEQFF

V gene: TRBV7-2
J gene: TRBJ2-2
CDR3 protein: CASSLERVELFF

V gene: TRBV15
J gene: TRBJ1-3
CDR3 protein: CATSRAGNTIYF

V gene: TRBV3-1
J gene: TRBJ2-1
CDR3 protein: CASSQGLAGIRREQFF

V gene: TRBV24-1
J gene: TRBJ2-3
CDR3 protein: CATSDAGTTDTQYF

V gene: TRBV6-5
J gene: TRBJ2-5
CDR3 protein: CASSYSAGGVETQYF